A single sample is the source of the 24 T cell receptor beta chains below, sequenced in a study of blood T cell repertoires in COVID-19. Sequencing was performed with immunoSEQ multiplex PCR; in TCRdb, only in-frame clones are kept and a portion is missing. The sample has 300,000 to 450,000 clones; around nine tenths are singletons. The sequenced sample consisted of PBMCs or T cells enriched from blood (not recorded which). The receptors derive from a woman aged 25-40 years who had been exposed to COVID-19.

This clone showed up just once. V usage is TRBV4-1 and J usage is TRBJ2-3; 11 bases fit TRBD2. The CDR3 sequence is 17 residues long. Germline values: CDR1 MGHRA, CDR2 YSYEKL. V lost 5 bases, J lost 1 base, and 8 bases stayed unmatched. CDR3 protein: CASSASLGLAGTDTQYF. The CDR3 nucleotides are TGCGCCAGCAGCGCGAGTTTGGGACTAGCGGGCACAGATACGCAGTATTTT.

This sequence joins TRBV11-3 and TRBJ2-5; 9 bases align to TRBD2. The CDR3 runs 16 residues. V lost 5 bases to trimming and J lost 2 bases; unmatched junction nucleotides: 9. Per germline, CDR1 SGHNT and CDR2 YENEEA. The CDR3 here is CASSPEGGRGQETQYF. Written as DNA, the CDR3 is TGTGCCAGCAGCCCAGAGGGCGGGAGGGGTCAAGAGACCCAGTACTTC.

This sequence joins TRBV7-9 and TRBJ2-7; D is perhaps TRBD1 (6 bases). The V and J ends lost 5 bases and 2 bases respectively, with 16 bases between them. There are 15 residues in the CDR3. Per germline, CDR1 SEHNR and CDR2 FQNEAQ (reference sequence). The CDR3 protein is CASSPPTGSAYEQYF. The CDR3 DNA is TGTGCCAGCAGCCCCCCCACAGGGTCCGCCTACGAGCAGTACTTC. The entire variable domain, with the rest obtained from reference TRBV7-9 and TRBJ2-7, is as follows: DTGVSQNPRHKITKRGQNVTFRCDPISEHNRLYWYRQTLGQGPEFLTYFQNEAQLEKSRLLSDRFSAERPKGSFSTLEIQRTEQGDSAMYLCASSPPTGSAYEQYFGPGTRLTVT.

The chain uses TRBV6-2 or TRBV6-3 and TRBJ1-5; 8 bases align to TRBD1. J lost 6 bases, V lost 2 bases, and 12 bases had no gene match. The CDR3 extends over 17 amino acids. Germline assignment: CDR1 MNHEY and CDR2 SVGEGT. The CDR3 region is CASSYRLGQGVGQPQHF. The DNA of the CDR3 is TGTGCCAGCAGTTACAGGCTAGGACAGGGAGTCGGTCAGCCCCAGCATTTT.

This clone occurred a few times. This chain uses TRBV5-1 with TRBJ2-7, with 8 positions matching TRBD2. The germline V gene has CDR1 SGHRS and CDR2 YFSETQ. The V and J ends lost 1 base and 1 base, in that order; junction bases with no gene match: 10. The CDR3 covers 17 residues. The CDR3 DNA reads TGCGCCAGCAGCTTGCCGGGAAGCGGGGGTTTTTCCTACGAGCAGTACTTC. As protein: CASSLPGSGGFSYEQYF.

The chain employs TRBV9 and TRBJ1-2; D is possibly TRBD1 (5 bases). Trimming took 5 bases from V and 0 from J, leaving 11 bases between them. The germline gives CDR1 SGDLS, CDR2 YYNGEE. CDR3 length: 14 residues. The CDR3 is CASSEGDSNYGYTF. The CDR3 coding sequence is TGTGCCAGCAGTGAAGGGGACTCTAACTATGGCTACACCTTC.

This chain links TRBV2 with TRBJ2-5; 8 bases line up with TRBD2. V lost 10 bases to trimming and J lost 7 bases; unmatched junction nucleotides: 14. The V gene's germline CDR1 is SNHLY and CDR2 FYNNEI. The CDR3 has 14 residues. The CDR3 DNA follows: TGTGCCATCGTTCCCGGGACTAGTTTGGGGACCCAGTACTTC. It translates to CAIVPGTSLGTQYF.

This clone showed up just a few times. The chain uses TRBV5-1 and TRBJ2-7, with 9 bases aligning to TRBD2. Germline-derived CDR1 and CDR2 are SGHRS and YFSETQ. The CDR3 loop spans 16 amino acids. V shed 0 bases and J 0 bases; nucleotides not matched to a gene: 4. The CDR3 DNA sequence: TGCGCCAGCAGCTTGGAGGGTAGCGGGAGCTCCTACGAGCAGTACTTC. Its translation: CASSLEGSGSSYEQYF.

This chain uses TRBV6-5 with TRBJ2-7; 7 positions match TRBD1. This CDR3 region has 12 residues. CDR1 is MNHEY and CDR2 is SVGAGI in the germline V gene. Germline trimming cut 6 bases from V and 6 bases from J; bases unmatched to any gene: 5. The CDR3 sequence: CASSADRTEQYF. For the CDR3, the DNA is TGTGCCAGCAGCGCGGACAGGACCGAGCAGTACTTC.

The chain couples TRBV9 to TRBJ2-1; TRBD2 aligns across 11 bases. The CDR3 has 15 amino acids. V trimming: 0 bases; J trimming: 9 bases; junction bases outside the gene matches: 5. Germline values: CDR1 SGDLS, CDR2 YYNGEE. The CDR3 nucleotides read TGTGCCAGCAGCGTAGGTCTAGCGGGAGGAACTGAGCAGTTCTTC. Translating gives CASSVGLAGGTEQFF.

This clone occurred once. The chain has TRBV7-6 and TRBJ1-1, with TRBD1 matching over 9 bases. J gave up 7 bases and V 1 base, and 10 bases lay outside the gene matches. Germline values: CDR1 SGHVS, CDR2 FNYEAQ. The CDR3 has 16 residues. The CDR3 DNA sequence: TGTGCCAGCAGCTTAGAAGTGGGACAGGGCGTATTTGAAGCTTTCTTT. Translation: CASSLEVGQGVFEAFF.

This sequence joins TRBV29-1 and TRBJ2-2; 7 bases agree with TRBD1. This CDR3 spans 14 amino acids. J gave up 0 bases and V 7 bases, and 5 bases lay outside the gene matches. Per the germline V gene, CDR1 is SQVTM and CDR2 is ANQGSEA. The CDR3: CSAWGQSNTGELFF. The CDR3 DNA sequence: TGCAGCGCCTGGGGACAGTCGAACACCGGGGAGCTGTTTTTT.

The rearrangement joins TRBV5-1 to TRBJ2-7; TRBD1 might be the D (6 bases). The CDR3 covers 14 residues. CDR1 is SGHRS and CDR2 is YFSETQ in the germline V gene. With 2 bases removed from V and 0 bases from J, the gap between germline ends came to 9 bases. The CDR3 sequence: CASSFSGDSYEQYF. DNA of the CDR3: TGCGCCAGCAGCTTTTCAGGGGACTCCTACGAGCAGTACTTC.

This sequence joins TRBV30 and TRBJ2-5; no definite D call. The CDR3 loop spans 12 amino acids. Germline CDR1 reads GTSNPN; CDR2 reads SVGIG (reference sequence). V lost 3 bases, J lost 5 bases, and 10 bases lay in between. The CDR3 DNA follows: TGTGCCTGGAGCCAGCAGGTGGAGACCCAGTACTTC. This encodes CAWSQQVETQYF.

V is TRBV5-1 and J is TRBJ2-5; TRBD2 matches 12 bases. The CDR3 spans 17 residues. Trimming cost V 4 bases and J 4 bases; bases outside gene matches: 11. Germline V gene lookup returns CDR1 SGHRS and CDR2 YFSETQ. CDR3 sequence: CASSQQGLAGLTETQYF. The CDR3 DNA reads TGCGCCAGCAGCCAACAAGGACTAGCGGGATTGACAGAGACCCAGTACTTC. Combining the CDR3 with reference TRBV5-1 and TRBJ2-5 gives the whole variable domain KAGVTQTPRYLIKTRGQQVTLSCSPISGHRSVSWYQQTPGQGLQFLFEYFSETQRNKGNFPGRFSGRQFSNSRSEMNVSTLELGDSALYLCASSQQGLAGLTETQYFGPGTRLLVL.

The chain joins TRBV3-1 (or the pseudogene TRBV3-2) to TRBJ2-5; 16 bases are shared with TRBD2. The J segment lost 5 bases and the V segment lost 1 base, leaving 10 bases of the junction unmatched. The CDR3 loop spans 19 amino acids. In germline, CDR1 is LGHDT, CDR2 YNNKEL (reference sequence). Here the CDR3 DNA reads TGTGCCAGCAGCCAAGTATACGGGACTAGCGGGAGGGCGTGGGAGACCCAGTACTTC. Its translation is CASSQVYGTSGRAWETQYF.

The chain carries TRBV7-2 and TRBJ2-4, with TRBD1 as a possible D gene (5 bases). The CDR3 has 14 residues. Germline V CDR1 and CDR2: SGHTA, FQGNSA. The V gene lost 5 bases and the J gene lost 7 bases, with 15 bases spanning the gap. The CDR3 is CASSPSRVMNIQYF. In DNA form, the CDR3 reads TGTGCCAGCAGCCCCTCCAGGGTAATGAACATTCAGTACTTC.

The gene calls are TRBV13 and TRBJ1-2; 8 bases agree with TRBD1. With V trimmed by 2 bases and J by 9 bases, 5 bases remained unmatched. Germline V gene lookup returns CDR1 PRHDT and CDR2 FYEKMQ (reference sequence). This CDR3 contains 13 residues. The CDR3 here is CASSLPDRESYTF. In DNA, the CDR3 is TGTGCCAGCAGCTTACCGGACAGGGAGAGCTACACCTTC.

The chain uses TRBV6-5 and TRBJ1-3; 9 bases match TRBD1. Germline trimming cut 6 bases from V and 11 bases from J; bases unmatched to any gene: 11. Germline lookup yields CDR1 MNHEY and CDR2 SVGAGI. CDR3 length equals 14 residues. The CDR3 sequence is CASSLDRGGLAIYF. The CDR3 DNA follows: TGTGCCAGCAGCCTGGACAGGGGAGGATTGGCCATATATTTT.

Here the CDR3 reads CASSPLEAAYEQYF. The CDR3 nucleotides read TGCGCCAGCAGCCCACTCGAGGCCGCCTACGAGCAGTACTTC. The chain recombines TRBV5-1 with TRBJ2-7, with unresolved D. V was clipped by 4 bases and J by 2 bases, with 13 bases between them. This CDR3 spans 14 amino acids. CDR1 and CDR2 (germline): SGHRS, YFSETQ. The entire variable domain, with the rest obtained from reference TRBV5-1 and TRBJ2-7, is as follows: KAGVTQTPRYLIKTRGQQVTLSCSPISGHRSVSWYQQTPGQGLQFLFEYFSETQRNKGNFPGRFSGRQFSNSRSEMNVSTLELGDSALYLCASSPLEAAYEQYFGPGTRLTVT.

The chain is built from TRBV19 and TRBJ2-2; 9 nucleotides agree with TRBD1. The germline CDR1 and CDR2 sequences are LNHDA and SQIVND (reference sequence). The ends lost 7 bases at V and 7 bases at J; junction bases unmatched: 13. The CDR3 consists of 16 residues. This chain's CDR3 is CASIRPGTGYGGELFF. The CDR3 DNA sequence: TGTGCCAGTATTCGCCCCGGGACAGGGTACGGCGGGGAGCTGTTTTTT.

The V and J genes are TRBV19 and TRBJ1-5; TRBD1 aligns across 9 bases. V lost 6 bases to trimming and J lost 2 bases; unmatched junction nucleotides: 5. The CDR3 contains 15 residues. The germline V gene has CDR1 LNHDA and CDR2 SQIVND (reference sequence). DNA for the CDR3: TGTGCCAGTAGAGGGACAGGGTTGGGCAATCAGCCCCAGCATTTT. It specifies CASRGTGLGNQPQHF.

The CDR3 reads CASSSPVGLAGVHEQYF. CDR3 coding DNA: TGTGCCAGCAGTTCCCCTGTGGGACTAGCGGGAGTGCACGAGCAGTACTTC. The chain recombines TRBV28 with TRBJ2-7; TRBD2 agrees at 14 bases. Looked up from germline, CDR1 is MDHEN and CDR2 is SYDVKM. Losses at the gene ends were 4 bases for V and 5 bases for J; bases not matched to a gene: 10. The CDR3 extends over 17 amino acids.

CDR3 in amino acids: CSVAAGGINLGEQFF. The DNA for the CDR3 is TGCAGCGTTGCAGCGGGAGGTATTAATTTGGGTGAGCAGTTCTTC. V is TRBV29-1 and J is TRBJ2-1; 9 nucleotides align to TRBD2. J gave up 9 bases and V 4 bases, and 13 bases lay outside the gene matches. Germline CDR1 SQVTM, CDR2 ANQGSEA. This CDR3 spans 15 amino acids.